Below are 17 T cell receptor beta chains sequenced from a single sample in a study of early T cells in non-severe SARS-CoV-2 infection. TCRdb reprocessed the 5' RACE reads via MiXCR and lists one record per CDR3 protein. The sample records 25,000 to 35,000 distinct CDR3 sequences, around 4% being singletons. Input material: whole blood. These receptors were taken from an adult who was a healthcare worker with PCR-confirmed SARS-CoV-2 infection or an uninfected control (not recorded which).

This clonotype was observed many times. CDR3 DNA: TGTGCCTGGAGTGAGACTAGGGTCCAGGCCGGGGAGCTGTTTTTT. Translating it yields CAWSETRVQAGELFF. The gene calls are TRBV30 and TRBJ2-2; possibly TRBD2 for D (6 bases). Between the trimmed V and J ends, which lost 1 base and 6 bases, there was a span of 15 bases. CDR1 is GTSNPN and CDR2 is SVGIG in the germline V gene (reference sequence). The CDR3 contains 15 residues.

The V call is TRBV3-1, the J call TRBJ1-2, with D maybe TRBD1 (5 bases). This CDR3 has 15 residues. Germline V CDR1 and CDR2: LGHDT, YNNKEL (reference sequence). Trimming took 6 bases from V and 3 from J, leaving 17 bases between them. The DNA for the CDR3 is TGTGCCAGCAGGATGCGGAGCGAGGGGCACTATGGCTACACCTTC. Translating gives CASRMRSEGHYGYTF.

In its sample, this clonotype was seen many times. A read error may produce the germline difference seen at one junction end. The chain links TRBV7-7 to TRBJ2-2; TRBD1 agrees at 8 bases. The CDR3 spans 16 residues. Germline assignment: CDR1 SSHAT and CDR2 FNYEAQ (reference sequence). The CDR3 DNA reads TGTGCTAGCAGCCTTACCGGGACAGGAGACACCGGGGAGCTGTTTTTT. Its protein product is CASSLTGTGDTGELFF.

This clonotype was detected many times. V gene TRBV2 combines with J gene TRBJ2-5, with D uncertain. V was shortened by 6 bases and J by 5 bases, with 16 bases between the two germline ends. Germline-derived CDR1 and CDR2 are SNHLY and FYNNEI. There are 14 residues in the CDR3. In DNA form, the CDR3 reads TGTGCCAGCAGACCTGCAAGGGTAGGGGAGACCCAGTACTTC. Protein product: CASRPARVGETQYF.

V and J are TRBV20-1 and TRBJ2-3; D remains unclear. V dropped 0 bases and J dropped 3 bases, with 10 bases sitting between them. CDR3 length: 14 residues. Germline V CDR1 and CDR2: DFQATT, SNEGSKA (reference sequence). The CDR3, as DNA: TGCAGTGCTAGAGATCTGCCACGGACAGATACGCAGTATTTT. It is translated as CSARDLPRTDTQYF.

In this sample, this clonotype turned up many times. This chain joins TRBV20-1 and TRBJ2-2; 11 bases agree with TRBD2. CDR3 length: 16 amino acids. The germline gives CDR1 DFQATT, CDR2 SNEGSKA (reference sequence). V shed 2 bases and J 6 bases; nucleotides not matched to a gene: 8. CDR3 DNA sequence: TGCAGTGCTAGAAGGTGGCTAGCGGGAGGTTCCGGGGAGCTGTTTTTT. This translates into CSARRWLAGGSGELFF.

In this sample, this clonotype turned up many times. The V gene is TRBV7-9, the J gene TRBJ2-1; 7 nucleotides agree with TRBD2. Germline assignment: CDR1 SEHNR and CDR2 FQNEAQ (reference sequence). The CDR3 consists of 15 residues. V gave up 1 base and J gave up 6 bases; unmatched junction bases: 6. The CDR3 protein is CASSLGSTSANEQFF. In nucleotides, the CDR3 is TGTGCCAGCAGCTTAGGATCTACTAGCGCCAATGAGCAGTTCTTC. The variable domain in full, completed from reference TRBV7-9 and TRBJ2-1, reads DTGVSQNPRHKITKRGQNVTFRCDPISEHNRLYWYRQTLGQGPEFLTYFQNEAQLEKSRLLSDRFSAERPKGSFSTLEIQRTEQGDSAMYLCASSLGSTSANEQFFGPGTRLTVL.

This clonotype was counted ten times or more. V and J are TRBV11-1 and TRBJ2-7; tentative D call: TRBD1 (6 bases). CDR1 SGHAT and CDR2 FQDESV come from the germline V gene (reference sequence). Trimming took 4 bases from V and 2 from J, leaving 9 bases between them. This CDR3 is 13 amino acids long. The CDR3 is CASSSDSTYEQYF. The CDR3 nucleotides read TGTGCCAGCAGCTCGGACAGCACCTACGAGCAGTACTTC.

The chain uses TRBV29-1 and TRBJ2-1; 8 nucleotides align to TRBD2. Germline values: CDR1 SQVTM, CDR2 ANQGSEA. V was clipped by 5 bases and J by 2 bases; unmatched bases: 2. The CDR3 contains 13 residues. CDR3 nucleotide sequence: TGCAGCGTTCGGGGGGGGACCTACAATGAGCAGTTCTTC. Translation: CSVRGGTYNEQFF.

This clonotype appeared a few times. The rearrangement links TRBV5-1 to TRBJ2-7; 9 positions match TRBD1. Germline CDR1 and CDR2: SGHRS and YFSETQ. There are 13 residues in the CDR3. V dropped 3 bases and J dropped 3; count of bases not matched to a gene: 1. CDR3: CASSSGQGYEQYF. The CDR3 DNA follows: TGCGCCAGCAGCTCGGGACAGGGCTACGAGCAGTACTTC.

This clonotype counts as medium-sized. J is TRBJ2-2 and V is TRBV7-3, with 9 bases aligning to TRBD1. This CDR3 region has 16 residues. With 2 bases clipped from V and 6 bases from J, the junction kept 7 bases outside the gene matches. The germline gives CDR1 SGHTA, CDR2 FQGTGA. The CDR3 DNA is TGTGCCAGCAGCTTAGGGGGGACAGGGATCGCCGGGGAGCTGTTTTTT. Encoded protein: CASSLGGTGIAGELFF.

This clonotype was detected ten times or more. J is TRBJ1-2 and V is TRBV20-1, with 11 positions matching TRBD1. The J segment lost 3 bases and the V segment lost 6 bases, leaving 3 bases of the junction unmatched. Germline V gives CDR1 DFQATT, CDR2 SNEGSKA (reference sequence). The CDR3 extends over 13 amino acids. The CDR3 nucleotides are TGCAGTGCCCGGACAGGGGGCGACTATGGCTACACCTTC. It is translated as CSARTGGDYGYTF.

The V and J genes are TRBV3-1 and TRBJ2-7; TRBD2 matches at 11 bases. This CDR3 comprises 14 residues. Trimming at V came to 2 bases and at J to 6 bases, leaving 3 bases not matched to a gene. Per germline, CDR1 LGHDT and CDR2 YNNKEL (reference sequence). CDR3 nucleotides: TGTGCCAGCAGCCAAACTAGCGGGAGTTCCGAGCAGTACTTC. This codes for CASSQTSGSSEQYF.

This clonotype occurred many times. The genes are TRBV6-8 and TRBJ2-1; D is possibly TRBD2 (6 bases). Trimming took 9 bases from V and 0 from J, leaving 15 bases between them. The germline V gene encodes CDR1 MNHGY and CDR2 SAAAGT. The CDR3 runs to 15 residues. The CDR3 spells CAREDLAISYNEQFF. The CDR3 bases are TGTGCCAGAGAAGATCTAGCGATCTCCTACAATGAGCAGTTCTTC.

This clonotype is medium-sized (0.01 to 0.1%) within its sample. The rearrangement links TRBV2 to TRBJ2-7; D unresolved. Between the trimmed V and J ends, which lost 7 bases and 3 bases, there was a span of 10 bases. The CDR3 is made up of 12 amino acids. CDR1 SNHLY and CDR2 FYNNEI come from the germline V gene. The DNA for the CDR3 is TGTGCCAGCACTATGGACGACTACGAGCAGTACTTC. Its translation: CASTMDDYEQYF.

This clonotype came up many times. This chain uses TRBV7-2 with TRBJ2-7; D might be TRBD1 (6 bases). This CDR3 has 13 amino acids. Trimming stripped 1 base from V and 6 bases from J, with 10 bases between. Germline CDR1 SGHTA, CDR2 FQGNSA. The CDR3 DNA follows: TGTGCCAGCAGCTTAGGTGGGGGCACCGAGCAGTACGTC. Translation gives CASSLGGGTEQYV.

This chain uses TRBV28 with TRBJ2-6; TRBD1 agrees at 7 bases. The V gene's germline CDR1 is MDHEN and CDR2 SYDVKM. The CDR3 contains 21 residues. CDR3 sequence (DNA): TGTGCGAGCCGAGAGTACGGACAGGAGGCAGTTAAGAGCTCTGGGGCCAACGTCCTGACTTTC. Protein sequence: CASREYGQEAVKSSGANVLTF.